Shown below are 27 T cell receptor beta chains from a single sample sequenced in a study of cytomegalovirus exposure and HLA in healthy donors (dated by TCRdb to 2016 to 2017). Library preparation used the immunoSEQ multiplex PCR assay. For the multiplex PCR, a mixture combining 60 forward primers for TCR Vbeta segments and 13 reverse primers for TCR Jbeta segments was used. TCRdb obtained this table from immuneACCESS and retained in-frame rearrangements with V and J assigned. These tables miss some clones; where compared with another copy, unresolved V genes account for less than half of the shortfall, and the remainder is unexplained. This sample lists some 100,000 clones; around three quarters were detected once. About 4.2% of the sample is taken by the ten largest. Sequencing input: PBMCs. The receptors stem from a woman aged 45-65 years in good health and CMV-seropositive.

The rearrangement joins TRBV30 to TRBJ2-7, with a tentative D call TRBD2 (6 bases). Per germline, CDR1 GTSNPN and CDR2 SVGIG (reference sequence). CDR3 length: 12 amino acids. V was cut by 3 bases and J by 8 bases, with 14 bases left in between. The CDR3 DNA reads as TGTGCCTGGAGGGGAGCGGGTTTAAAGCAGTACTTC. It is translated as CAWRGAGLKQYF.

The J gene is TRBJ2-5, the V gene TRBV14; 8 bases map to TRBD2. CDR3 size: 15 residues. V trimming: 1 base; J trimming: 5 bases; junction bases outside the gene matches: 6. Germline V gene data show CDR1 as SGHDN and CDR2 as FVKESK. The CDR3 loop is CASSQGGSGAETQYF. CDR3 nucleotide sequence: TGTGCCAGCAGCCAAGGGGGTAGCGGGGCGGAGACCCAGTACTTC.

The chain has TRBV5-1 and TRBJ2-1; TRBD2 is a possible D gene (7 bases). This CDR3 region has 14 residues. Trimming pared 4 bases from V and 10 bases from J, leaving 18 bases between. Germline assignment: CDR1 SGHRS and CDR2 YFSETQ. CDR3 region: CASSPAVGGPEQFF. CDR3 DNA sequence: TGCGCCAGCAGCCCGGCGGTCGGGGGGCCAGAGCAGTTCTTC.

This clone was seen more than once but under ten times. The chain joins TRBV5-1 to TRBJ1-5; maybe TRBD1 (6 bases). V lost 4 bases and J 4 bases, leaving 12 bases between the germline ends. The CDR3 spans 14 residues. CDR1 SGHRS and CDR2 YFSETQ come from the germline V gene. DNA of the CDR3: TGCGCCAGCAGCCCGGACAGCCAAAATCAGCCCCAGCATTTT. Its translation is CASSPDSQNQPQHF.

This sequence joins TRBV5-4 and TRBJ1-2; D is uncertain. V shed 4 bases and J shed 2 bases, with 15 bases lying between them. This CDR3 contains 15 residues. CDR1 and CDR2 from the germline V gene are SGHNT and YYREEE (reference sequence). For the CDR3, the DNA is TGTGCCAGCAGCCCGGGGAGGAGCTTAAACTATGGCTACACCTTC. Its protein product is CASSPGRSLNYGYTF.

The chain joins TRBV25-1 to TRBJ1-1; D remains ambiguous. This CDR3 region has 8 residues. Trimming shortened V by 9 bases and J by 11 bases, and 7 bases separated the two germline ends. Germline lookup yields CDR1 MGHDK and CDR2 SYGVNS. DNA of the CDR3: TGTGCCAGTCCTCGGGCTTTCTTT. This translates into CASPRAFF.

CDR3 sequence: CASSYVSGSSYEQYF. The CDR3 nucleotides are TGCGCCAGCAGCTACGTTAGCGGGTCCTCCTACGAGCAGTACTTC. This rearrangement joins TRBV5-1 to TRBJ2-7, with 7 bases matching TRBD2. CDR3 size: 15 residues. The V segment lost 3 bases and the J segment 0 bases; nucleotides outside the gene matches: 6. Per germline, CDR1 SGHRS and CDR2 YFSETQ.

The gene calls are TRBV30 and TRBJ1-5, with D perhaps TRBD1 (5 bases). The CDR3 is made up of 13 amino acids. The germline V gene has CDR1 GTSNPN and CDR2 SVGIG (reference sequence). Trimming removed 1 base from V and 2 bases from J, with 6 bases in between. The CDR3 region is CAWSEGGNQPQHF. CDR3 nucleotides: TGTGCCTGGAGTGAAGGGGGCAATCAGCCCCAGCATTTT. The complete variable domain, with remaining parts taken from reference TRBV30 and TRBJ1-5, reads SQTIHQWPATLVQPVGSPLSLECTVEGTSNPNLYWYRQAAGRGLQLLFYSVGIGQISSEVPQNLSASRPQDRQFILSSKKLLLSDSGFYLCAWSEGGNQPQHFGDGTRLSIL.

CDR3 protein: CASSTQQGPSSYNEQFF. The CDR3 DNA reads as TGTGCCAGCAGCACCCAACAGGGCCCAAGCTCCTACAATGAGCAGTTCTTC. The rearrangement links TRBV9 to TRBJ2-1, with TRBD1 as a possible D gene (6 bases). This CDR3 has 17 amino acids. CDR1 is SGDLS, CDR2 YYNGEE, per germline. The ends were cut back, 4 bases at V and 0 bases at J, with 17 bases in the middle.

V is TRBV19 and J is TRBJ1-1; possibly TRBD1 for D (6 bases). Deletions cut 6 bases from V and 1 base from J, with 21 bases between. The germline CDR1 and CDR2 sequences are LNHDA and SQIVND (reference sequence). CDR3 size: 17 residues. This chain's CDR3 is CASSQRRGGRGNTEAFF. The CDR3 nucleotides read TGTGCCAGTAGCCAACGCCGGGGGGGCCGGGGGAACACTGAAGCTTTCTTT.

V usage is TRBV9 and J usage is TRBJ2-5, with 10 bases lining up with TRBD2. The CDR3 consists of 18 residues. In germline, CDR1 is SGDLS, CDR2 YYNGEE. The V gene end was trimmed by 4 bases and the J gene end by 2 bases; junction bases not matched to a gene: 14. CDR3 region: CASSPRPGLAEPQETQYF. CDR3 DNA: TGTGCCAGCAGCCCGAGACCCGGACTAGCGGAGCCTCAAGAGACCCAGTACTTC.

The J gene is TRBJ1-2, the V gene TRBV4-1; D is perhaps TRBD1 (6 bases). CDR3 length: 17 amino acids. From germline, CDR1 is MGHRA and CDR2 YSYEKL. V gave up 0 bases and J gave up 7 bases, with 21 bases separating them. CDR3 in amino acids: CASSQDSTWTVPFGYTF. DNA of the CDR3: TGCGCCAGCAGCCAAGACAGCACTTGGACAGTTCCTTTTGGCTACACCTTC.

This clone was detected only a few times. The genes are TRBV5-4 and TRBJ1-2; 12 bases align to TRBD1. Germline V CDR1 and CDR2: SGHNT, YYREEE (reference sequence). With 2 bases clipped from V and 5 bases from J, the junction kept 4 bases outside the gene matches. The CDR3 length is 15 residues. The CDR3 loop is CASSFGDRGRYGYTF. DNA of the CDR3: TGTGCCAGCAGCTTCGGGGACAGGGGGCGTTATGGCTACACCTTC.

This clone was seen a few times. The gene calls are TRBV10-3 and TRBJ2-5, with D unresolved. Trimming pared 0 bases from V and 5 bases from J, leaving 10 bases between. Germline V gives CDR1 ENHRY, CDR2 SYGVKD. The CDR3 is made up of 14 amino acids. The CDR3 DNA sequence: TGTGCCATCAGTGAGTCGAACGGTCTGGAGACCCAGTACTTC. Translation: CAISESNGLETQYF.

The rearrangement joins TRBV30 to TRBJ2-7; TRBD1 agrees at 9 bases. V was clipped by 0 bases and J by 2 bases; unmatched bases: 8. The germline CDR1 and CDR2 sequences are GTSNPN and SVGIG (reference sequence). This CDR3 region has 16 residues. CDR3 DNA: TGTGCCTGGAGTGTACACACAGGGGGCTTCCCCTACGAGCAGTACTTC. This gives the protein CAWSVHTGGFPYEQYF.

CDR3 amino acids: CSASPGYEQYF. CDR3 DNA sequence: TGCAGTGCTAGTCCAGGTTACGAGCAGTACTTC. The chain has TRBV20-1 and TRBJ2-7, with unresolved D. The CDR3 contains 11 residues. In germline, CDR1 is DFQATT, CDR2 SNEGSKA (reference sequence). Trimming left V 3 bases short and J 4 bases short, with 7 bases between.

The chain is built from TRBV9 and TRBJ2-7, with 9 bases lining up with TRBD1. V shed 4 bases and J 2 bases; nucleotides not matched to a gene: 4. Germline-derived CDR1 and CDR2 are SGDLS and YYNGEE. CDR3 length equals 14 residues. Here the CDR3 reads CASSPRQGAYEQYF. DNA of the CDR3: TGTGCCAGCAGCCCCAGACAGGGGGCCTACGAGCAGTACTTC.

This clone is a singleton in its sample. This chain connects TRBV7-9 to TRBJ2-5, with D perhaps matching TRBD2 (6 bases). Germline V gene sequence: CDR1 SEHNR, CDR2 FQNEAQ (reference sequence). Trimming stripped 2 bases from V and 2 bases from J, with 12 bases between. The CDR3 runs to 15 residues. The CDR3 nucleotides read TGTGCCAGCAGCTTACCAACCGGGACTCAAGAGACCCAGTACTTC. Encoded protein: CASSLPTGTQETQYF.

In the case of this clone: A read error may produce the germline difference seen at one junction end. Other DNA variants within this sample encode the same CDR3. DNA for the CDR3: TGTGCTAGCAGCCAGACAGGTAGCACAGATACGCAGTATTTT. As protein: CASSQTGSTDTQYF. The chain employs TRBV7-7 and TRBJ2-3; D might be TRBD1 (6 bases). The CDR3 is 14 residues long. CDR1 and CDR2 (germline): SSHAT, FNYEAQ (reference sequence).

This sequence joins TRBV10-2 and TRBJ2-5, with a tentative D call TRBD1 (5 bases). Trimming left V 4 bases short and J 0 bases short, with 6 bases between. This CDR3 is 13 amino acids long. Germline CDR1 WSHSY, CDR2 SAAADI. CDR3 nucleotide sequence: TGCGCCAGCAGTGGACAGTACCAAGAGACCCAGTACTTC. Translated, it gives CASSGQYQETQYF.

J is TRBJ1-2 and V is TRBV10-3, with 7 bases matching TRBD1. The CDR3 length is 14 residues. Germline trimming cut 3 bases from V and 5 bases from J; bases unmatched to any gene: 6. Looked up from germline, CDR1 is ENHRY and CDR2 is SYGVKD. The CDR3 nucleotides are TGTGCCATCAGTGACGGGACAGAAATTTATGGCTACACCTTC. Protein sequence: CAISDGTEIYGYTF.

This chain links TRBV19 with TRBJ1-5; D perhaps matches TRBD1 (6 bases). Germline-derived CDR1 and CDR2 are LNHDA and SQIVND (reference sequence). This CDR3 region has 13 residues. Trimming pared 6 bases from V and 4 bases from J, leaving 10 bases between. CDR3 protein: CASSPTGNQPQHF. The CDR3 DNA reads TGTGCCAGTAGCCCGACAGGAAATCAGCCCCAGCATTTT. Full variable domain (outside the CDR3, taken from reference TRBV19 and TRBJ1-5): DGGITQSPKYLFRKEGQNVTLSCEQNLNHDAMYWYRQDPGQGLRLIYYSQIVNDFQKGDIAEGYSVSREKKESFPLTVTSAQKNPTAFYLCASSPTGNQPQHFGDGTRLSIL.

The chain uses TRBV5-6 and TRBJ1-5; 9 bases are a match to TRBD1. The germline V gene encodes CDR1 SGHDT and CDR2 YYEEEE. The length of the CDR3 is 16 residues. Losses at the gene ends were 3 bases for V and 5 bases for J; bases not matched to a gene: 9. The CDR3, as DNA: TGTGCCAGCAGCTGGGGTCCGGGACAGGGAGATCAGCCCCAGCATTTT. It specifies CASSWGPGQGDQPQHF.

The CDR3, as DNA: TGCGCCAGCAGCTTGGTGGAGCGTCAAGATGGCTACACCTTC. Translated, it gives CASSLVERQDGYTF. The rearrangement uses TRBV5-1 and TRBJ1-2; D is ambiguous. Germline lookup yields CDR1 SGHRS and CDR2 YFSETQ. V was shortened by 0 bases and J by 6 bases, with 12 bases between the two germline ends. The CDR3 runs 14 residues.

The chain has TRBV2 and TRBJ1-3, with TRBD1 matching 7 bases. The germline V gene encodes CDR1 SNHLY and CDR2 FYNNEI. The trim removed 3 bases at V and 0 bases at J, leaving 5 bases unmatched. This CDR3 has 16 amino acids. CDR3 DNA: TGTGCCAGCAGTGACGTAGGGACAGTCTCTGGAAACACCATATATTTT. This sequence encodes CASSDVGTVSGNTIYF.

V usage is TRBV27 and J usage is TRBJ2-7; tentative D call: TRBD2 (6 bases). V was cut by 2 bases and J by 0 bases, with 11 bases left in between. From germline, CDR1 is MNHEY and CDR2 SMNVEV (reference sequence). The CDR3 is 15 amino acids. In nucleotides, the CDR3 is TGTGCCAGCAGTTTAGGAGGGGTGAGCTCCTACGAGCAGTACTTC. As protein: CASSLGGVSSYEQYF.

The genes are TRBV7-8 and TRBJ2-7; no firm D call. The germline CDR1 and CDR2 sequences are SGHVS and FQNEAQ. V shed 5 bases and J shed 0 bases, with 17 bases lying between them. The CDR3 has 16 residues. CDR3 nucleotides: TGTGCCAGCAGCCTAGAGGCTGTCTGGAGCTCCTACGAGCAGTACTTC. This gives the protein CASSLEAVWSSYEQYF.